The 15 T cell receptor beta chains below were found in one sample sequenced in a study of blood T cell repertoires in COVID-19. Only in-frame clones appear in the TCRdb table, and some are missing; sequencing was by immunoSEQ multiplex PCR. The sample holds 85,000 to 120,000 clones, around nine tenths seen once. Material for sequencing was peripheral blood. The receptors come from a man between 45 and 60 years old with active or convalescent COVID-19.

Points on this clone: This same CDR3 is encoded by further DNA sequences in the sample. J is TRBJ2-7 and V is TRBV18; 9 bases line up with TRBD1. The germline gives CDR1 KGHSH, CDR2 LQKENI. The CDR3 has 14 amino acids. V shed 0 bases and J 3 bases; nucleotides not matched to a gene: 0. CDR3 protein: CASSPPGQGYEQYF. In DNA form, the CDR3 reads TGTGCCAGCTCACCACCGGGACAGGGCTACGAGCAGTACTTC.

The chain recombines TRBV25-1 with TRBJ1-4; tentatively, D is TRBD1 (5 bases). V lost 2 bases and J lost 1, with 14 bases in between. CDR1 and CDR2 (germline): MGHDK, SYGVNS. The CDR3 has 17 amino acids. This CDR3 reads CASSEAGYGETNEKLFF. DNA of the CDR3: TGTGCCAGCAGTGAAGCAGGGTATGGGGAAACTAATGAAAAACTGTTTTTT.

This clone was detected only once. The genes are TRBV2 and TRBJ1-5, with 8 bases fitting TRBD1. The CDR3 sequence is 15 residues long. After removal of 5 bases from V and 5 bases from J, the junction contained 8 bases not matched to a gene. The V gene's germline CDR1 is SNHLY and CDR2 FYNNEI. CDR3 sequence: CASSRQGAEYQPQHF. CDR3 DNA: TGTGCCAGCAGTCGGCAGGGGGCCGAATATCAGCCCCAGCATTTT.

There are a few counts of this clone. The rearrangement joins TRBV29-1 to TRBJ2-3; 9 bases are shared with TRBD2. This CDR3 has 15 residues. V gave up 5 bases and J gave up 3 bases; unmatched junction bases: 9. Germline CDR1 and CDR2: SQVTM and ANQGSEA. In DNA, the CDR3 is TGCAGCGTTTCGGTATCTAGCGGGGCTACAGATACGCAGTATTTT. This encodes CSVSVSSGATDTQYF.

The V call is TRBV28, the J call TRBJ1-5; D is unresolved. The CDR3 extends over 14 amino acids. Germline loops: CDR1 MDHEN, CDR2 SYDVKM. Trimming left V 1 base short and J 0 bases short, with 4 bases between. The CDR3 bases are TGTGCCAGCAGTTTATCTCCTAGCAATCAGCCCCAGCATTTT. Protein product: CASSLSPSNQPQHF.

The J gene is TRBJ2-1, the V gene TRBV4-2; possibly TRBD1 for D (5 bases). The CDR3 consists of 14 residues. V was clipped by 0 bases and J by 8 bases, with 11 bases between them. Germline CDR1 and CDR2: LGHNA and YNFKEQ. CDR3 nucleotides: TGTGCCAGCAGCCAAGATGGCAGGGTCTATGAGCAGTTCTTC. Translation gives CASSQDGRVYEQFF.

V gene TRBV10-3 combines with J gene TRBJ1-3; D ambiguous. This CDR3 has 14 amino acids. Germline CDR1 ENHRY, CDR2 SYGVKD. Trimming removed 5 bases at V and 0 bases at J, with 8 bases between. The CDR3 nucleotides are TGTGCCATCAGTAATCCCCGCTCTGGAAACACCATATATTTT. Translating it yields CAISNPRSGNTIYF.

The rearrangement links TRBV7-6 to TRBJ2-2, with D tentatively TRBD2 (7 bases). Trimming stripped 8 bases from V and 1 base from J, with 17 bases between. The CDR3 is 16 amino acids. CDR1 SGHVS and CDR2 FNYEAQ come from the germline V gene. The CDR3 is CASALGGGKNTGELFF. As DNA, the CDR3 is TGTGCCAGCGCATTAGGGGGAGGGAAGAACACCGGGGAGCTGTTTTTT.

The chain joins TRBV11-2 to TRBJ1-1, with D possibly being TRBD1 (6 bases). Germline V gene data show CDR1 as SGHAT and CDR2 as FQNNGV. Trimming removed 4 bases at V and 1 base at J, with 13 bases between. There are 15 residues in the CDR3. Here the CDR3 DNA reads TGTGCCAGCAGCTCATCAACAGGGACGAACACTGAAGCTTTCTTT. Amino acids: CASSSSTGTNTEAFF.

In nucleotides, the CDR3 is TGTGCCAGCAGCCAGTACACCGGGACTAGCGGGGGGGCTTCTGAGCAGTTCTTC. Translated: CASSQYTGTSGGASEQFF. The chain couples TRBV5-4 to TRBJ2-1; 16 bases agree with TRBD2. Germline V gene data show CDR1 as SGHNT and CDR2 as YYREEE (reference sequence). The length of the CDR3 is 18 residues. The V segment lost 4 bases and the J segment 9 bases; nucleotides outside the gene matches: 13.

The V and J genes are TRBV5-3 and TRBJ2-1, with 9 bases identical to TRBD2. TRBV5-3 is an open reading frame whose function is uncertain. There are 13 residues in the CDR3. Trimming removed 5 bases from V and 7 bases from J; junction bases left unmatched: 4. DNA of the CDR3: TGTGCCAGAAGGGCTAGCGGGGAAAATGAGCAGTTCTTC. As protein: CARRASGENEQFF.

J is TRBJ2-1 and V is TRBV28; D is possibly TRBD1 (7 bases). The CDR3 length is 15 residues. Between the trimmed V and J ends, which lost 4 bases and 5 bases, there was a span of 15 bases. Germline CDR1 reads MDHEN; CDR2 reads SYDVKM. The CDR3 here is CASSSRQGGHNEQFF. The DNA for the CDR3 is TGTGCCAGCAGTTCCCGACAGGGAGGACACAATGAGCAGTTCTTC.

The chain carries TRBV12-3 or TRBV12-4 and TRBJ2-7, with D possibly being TRBD1 (6 bases). The CDR3 has 12 amino acids. V gave up 4 bases and J gave up 3 bases, with 7 bases separating them. The CDR3 coding sequence is TGTGCCAGCAGTTCGGACAGCTACGAGCAGTACGTC. Translation gives CASSSDSYEQYV.

The V and J genes are TRBV30 and TRBJ2-7; a possible D gene is TRBD2 (6 bases). CDR3 length equals 14 residues. The V end lost 0 bases, the J end lost 4 bases, and 13 bases lay between the germline ends. Per germline, CDR1 GTSNPN and CDR2 SVGIG (reference sequence). The CDR3: CAWSVPRLGYEQYF. Here the CDR3 DNA reads TGTGCCTGGAGTGTACCGCGACTAGGGTACGAGCAGTACTTC.

This rearrangement joins TRBV18 to TRBJ1-3, with TRBD1 matching 7 bases. With 8 bases clipped from V and 2 bases from J, the junction kept 12 bases outside the gene matches. CDR3 length equals 16 residues. Germline CDR1 reads KGHSH; CDR2 reads LQKENI. The CDR3 spells CASARQGSQPGNTIYF. CDR3 nucleotides: TGTGCCAGCGCCCGACAGGGTTCCCAACCTGGAAACACCATATATTTT.